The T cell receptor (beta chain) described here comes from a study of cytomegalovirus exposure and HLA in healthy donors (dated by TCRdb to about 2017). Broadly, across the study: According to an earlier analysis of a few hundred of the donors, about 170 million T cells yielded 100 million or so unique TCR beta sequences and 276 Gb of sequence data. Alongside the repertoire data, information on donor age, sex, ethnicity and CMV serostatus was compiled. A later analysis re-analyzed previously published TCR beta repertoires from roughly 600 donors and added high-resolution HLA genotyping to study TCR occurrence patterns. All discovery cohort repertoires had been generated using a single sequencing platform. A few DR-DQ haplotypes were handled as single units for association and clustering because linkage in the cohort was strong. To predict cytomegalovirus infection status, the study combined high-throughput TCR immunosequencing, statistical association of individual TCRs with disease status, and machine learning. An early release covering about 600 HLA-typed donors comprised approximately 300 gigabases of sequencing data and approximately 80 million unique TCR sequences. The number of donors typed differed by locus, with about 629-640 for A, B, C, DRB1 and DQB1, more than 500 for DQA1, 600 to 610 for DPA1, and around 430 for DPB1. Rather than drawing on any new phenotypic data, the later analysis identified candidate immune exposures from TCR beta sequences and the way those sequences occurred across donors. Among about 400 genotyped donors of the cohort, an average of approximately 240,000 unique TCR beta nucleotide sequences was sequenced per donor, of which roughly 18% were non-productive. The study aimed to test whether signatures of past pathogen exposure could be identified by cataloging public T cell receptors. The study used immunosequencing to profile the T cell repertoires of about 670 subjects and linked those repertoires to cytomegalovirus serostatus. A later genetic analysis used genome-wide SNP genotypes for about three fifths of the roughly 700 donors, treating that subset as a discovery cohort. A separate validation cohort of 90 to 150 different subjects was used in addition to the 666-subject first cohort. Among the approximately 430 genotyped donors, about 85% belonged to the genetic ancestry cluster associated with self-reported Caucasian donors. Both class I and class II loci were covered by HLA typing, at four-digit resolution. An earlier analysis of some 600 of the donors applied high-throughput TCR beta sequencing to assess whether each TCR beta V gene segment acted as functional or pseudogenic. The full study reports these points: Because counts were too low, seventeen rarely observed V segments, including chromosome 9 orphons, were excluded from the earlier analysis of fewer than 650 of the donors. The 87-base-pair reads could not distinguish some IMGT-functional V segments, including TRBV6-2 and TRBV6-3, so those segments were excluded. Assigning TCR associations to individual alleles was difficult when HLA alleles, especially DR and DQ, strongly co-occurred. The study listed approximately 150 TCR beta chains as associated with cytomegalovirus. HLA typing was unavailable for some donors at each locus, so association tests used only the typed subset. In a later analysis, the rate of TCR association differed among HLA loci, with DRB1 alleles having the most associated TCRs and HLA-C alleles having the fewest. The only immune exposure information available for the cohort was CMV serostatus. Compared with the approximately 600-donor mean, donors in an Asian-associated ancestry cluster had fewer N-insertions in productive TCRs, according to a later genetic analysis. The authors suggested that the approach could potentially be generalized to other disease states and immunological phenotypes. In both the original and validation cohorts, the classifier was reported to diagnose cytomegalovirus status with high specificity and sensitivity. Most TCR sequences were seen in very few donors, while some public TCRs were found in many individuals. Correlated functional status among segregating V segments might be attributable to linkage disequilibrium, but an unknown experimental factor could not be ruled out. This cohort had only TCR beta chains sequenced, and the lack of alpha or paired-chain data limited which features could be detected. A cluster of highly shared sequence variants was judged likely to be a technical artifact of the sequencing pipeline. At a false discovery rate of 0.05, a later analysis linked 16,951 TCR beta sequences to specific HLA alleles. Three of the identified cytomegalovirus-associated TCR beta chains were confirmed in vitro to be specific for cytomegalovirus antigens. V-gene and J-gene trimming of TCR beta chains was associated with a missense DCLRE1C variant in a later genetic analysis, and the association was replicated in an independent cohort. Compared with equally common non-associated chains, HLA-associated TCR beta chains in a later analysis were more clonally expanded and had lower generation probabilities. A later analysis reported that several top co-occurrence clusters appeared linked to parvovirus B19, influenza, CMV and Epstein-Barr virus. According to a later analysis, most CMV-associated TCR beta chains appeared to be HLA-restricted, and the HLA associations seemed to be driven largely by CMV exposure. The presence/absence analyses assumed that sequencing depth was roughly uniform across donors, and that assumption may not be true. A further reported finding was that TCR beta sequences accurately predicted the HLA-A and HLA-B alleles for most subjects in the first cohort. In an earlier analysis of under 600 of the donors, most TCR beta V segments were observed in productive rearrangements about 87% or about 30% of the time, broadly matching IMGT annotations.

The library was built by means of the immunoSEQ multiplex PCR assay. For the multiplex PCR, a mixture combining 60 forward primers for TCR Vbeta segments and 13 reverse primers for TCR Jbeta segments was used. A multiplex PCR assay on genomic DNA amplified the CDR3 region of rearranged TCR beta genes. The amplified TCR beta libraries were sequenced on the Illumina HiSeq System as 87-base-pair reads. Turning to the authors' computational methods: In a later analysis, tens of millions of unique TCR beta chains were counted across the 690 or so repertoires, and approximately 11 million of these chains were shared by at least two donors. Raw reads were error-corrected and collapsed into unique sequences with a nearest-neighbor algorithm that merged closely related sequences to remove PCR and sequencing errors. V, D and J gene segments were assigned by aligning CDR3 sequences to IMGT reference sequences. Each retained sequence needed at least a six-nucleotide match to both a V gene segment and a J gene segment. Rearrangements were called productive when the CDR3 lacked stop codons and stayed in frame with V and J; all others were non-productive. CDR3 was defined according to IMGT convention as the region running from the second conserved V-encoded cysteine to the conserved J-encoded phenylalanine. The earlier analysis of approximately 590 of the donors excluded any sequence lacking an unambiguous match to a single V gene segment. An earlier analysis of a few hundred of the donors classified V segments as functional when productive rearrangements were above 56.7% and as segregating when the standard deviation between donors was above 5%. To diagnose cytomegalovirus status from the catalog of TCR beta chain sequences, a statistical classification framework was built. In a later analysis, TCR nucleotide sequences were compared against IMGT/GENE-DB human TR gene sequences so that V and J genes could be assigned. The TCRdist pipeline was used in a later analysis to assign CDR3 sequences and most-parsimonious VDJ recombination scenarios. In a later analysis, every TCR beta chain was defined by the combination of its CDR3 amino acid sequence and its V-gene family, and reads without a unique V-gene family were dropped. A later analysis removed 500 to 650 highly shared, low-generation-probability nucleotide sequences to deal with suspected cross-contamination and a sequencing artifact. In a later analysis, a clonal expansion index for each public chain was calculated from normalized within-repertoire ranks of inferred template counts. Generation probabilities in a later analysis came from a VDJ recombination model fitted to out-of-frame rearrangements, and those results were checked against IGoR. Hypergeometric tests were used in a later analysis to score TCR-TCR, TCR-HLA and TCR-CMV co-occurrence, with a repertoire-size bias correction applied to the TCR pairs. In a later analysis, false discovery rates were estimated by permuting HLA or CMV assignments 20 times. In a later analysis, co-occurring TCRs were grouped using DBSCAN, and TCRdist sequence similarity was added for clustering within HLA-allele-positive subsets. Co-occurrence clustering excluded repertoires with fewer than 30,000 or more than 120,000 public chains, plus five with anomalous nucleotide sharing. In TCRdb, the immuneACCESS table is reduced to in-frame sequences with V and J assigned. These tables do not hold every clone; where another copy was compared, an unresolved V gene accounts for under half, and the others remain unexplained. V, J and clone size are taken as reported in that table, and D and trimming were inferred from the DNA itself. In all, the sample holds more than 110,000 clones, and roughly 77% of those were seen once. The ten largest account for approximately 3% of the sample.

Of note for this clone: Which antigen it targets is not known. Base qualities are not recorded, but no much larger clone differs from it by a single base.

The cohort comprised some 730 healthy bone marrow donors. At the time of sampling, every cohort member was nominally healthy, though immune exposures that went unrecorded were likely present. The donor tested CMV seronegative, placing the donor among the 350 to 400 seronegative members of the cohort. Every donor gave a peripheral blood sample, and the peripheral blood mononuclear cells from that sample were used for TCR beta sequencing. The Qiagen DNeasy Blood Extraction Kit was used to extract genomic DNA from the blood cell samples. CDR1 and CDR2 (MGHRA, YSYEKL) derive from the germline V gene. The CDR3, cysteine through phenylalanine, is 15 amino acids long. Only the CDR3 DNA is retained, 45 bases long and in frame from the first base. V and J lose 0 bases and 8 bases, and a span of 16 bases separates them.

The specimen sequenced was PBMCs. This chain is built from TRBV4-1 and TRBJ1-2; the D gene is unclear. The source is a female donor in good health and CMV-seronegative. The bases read TGCGCCAGCAGCCAAGATCTTGAAAAGGATAGCGGCTACACCTTC. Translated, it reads CASSQDLEKDSGYTF.